This T cell receptor beta chain was recovered during a study of blood T cell repertoires in COVID-19. Study as a whole: Sites in the United States, Italy and Spain provided acute and convalescent COVID-19 samples. Sources were T cells, B-cell-depleted T cells, or PBMCs; the material itself was cDNA or gDNA.

Original methodology: It was from reference gene primer amplification that nucleated cell counts were estimated. TCRdb's copy holds only in-frame clones and misses some; the assay was immunoSEQ multiplex PCR. V, J and clone size are taken as reported in that table, and D and trimming were inferred from the DNA itself. Of about 190,000 clones listed, approximately 79% are singletons. From germline, CDR1 is LGHDT and CDR2 YNNKEL (reference sequence). The CDR3 length is 15 residues. V lost 1 base and J 1 base, leaving 10 bases between the germline ends. The rearrangement joins TRBV3-1 (or the pseudogene TRBV3-2) to TRBJ1-1; no clear D gene. The sequenced material came from peripheral blood. The TCR sequence derives from a woman in her forties or fifties with acute or convalescent COVID-19. The CDR3 spells CASSQGFHSNTEAFF. The CDR3 DNA is TGTGCCAGCAGCCAAGGGTTCCACTCGAACACTGAAGCTTTCTTT.